This T cell receptor beta chain was captured by sequencing in a study of cytomegalovirus exposure and HLA in healthy donors (dated by TCRdb to the late 2010s). For the study in its entirety: In an earlier analysis of roughly 590 of the donors, around 300 Gb of sequence data and approximately 100 million unique TCR beta sequences from about 179 million T cells were reported. An early release covering 550 to 700 HLA-typed donors comprised about 320 gigabases of sequencing data and approximately 85 million unique TCR sequences. Of the 300 to 500 genotyped donors, roughly 76% were placed in the genetic ancestry cluster associated with self-reported Caucasian donors. The study aimed to test whether cataloging public T cell receptors could reveal signatures of past pathogen exposure. The T cell repertoires of under 700 subjects were profiled by immunosequencing and related to cytomegalovirus serostatus. In addition to the first cohort of several hundred subjects, a separate validation cohort of 120 different subjects was used. The study combined high-throughput TCR immunosequencing, statistical association of individual TCRs with disease status, and machine learning to predict cytomegalovirus infection status. A later analysis re-examined previously published TCR beta repertoires from 500 to 700 donors and added high-resolution HLA genotyping to investigate patterns of TCR occurrence. The later analysis used no new phenotypic data to find candidate immune exposures, relying instead on TCR beta sequences and their occurrence across donors. To decide whether each TCR beta V gene segment behaved as functional or pseudogenic, an earlier analysis of nearly 600 of the donors relied on high-throughput TCR beta sequencing. Donor age, sex, ethnicity and CMV serostatus were compiled together with the repertoire data. A later genetic analysis used genome-wide SNP genotypes for about 60% of the roughly 700 donors, treating that subset as a discovery cohort. All discovery cohort repertoires had been generated on a single sequencing platform. HLA typing included class I and class II loci at four-digit resolution. Typing coverage varied by locus: about 629-640 donors for A, B, C, DRB1 and DQB1; approximately 520 for DQA1; about 570 for DPA1; approximately 490 for DPB1. Five DR-DQ haplotypes were treated as single units for association and clustering because of strong linkage in the cohort. Among some 410 genotyped donors of the cohort, an average of roughly 230,000 unique TCR beta nucleotide sequences was sequenced per donor, of which about 19% were non-productive. Overall study results and their limits: The 87-base-pair reads could not distinguish some IMGT-functional V segments, including TRBV6-2 and TRBV6-3, so those segments were excluded. Three of the identified cytomegalovirus-associated TCR beta chains were confirmed in vitro to be specific for cytomegalovirus antigens. The study gave a list of some 150 TCR beta chains associated with cytomegalovirus. In this cohort, only TCR beta chains were sequenced, and detectable features were limited by the absence of alpha or paired-chain data. An earlier analysis of around 600 of the donors showed that most TCR beta V segments appeared in productive rearrangements either about 87% or about 30% of the time, which broadly matched IMGT annotations. Linkage disequilibrium might explain the correlated functional status among segregating V segments, but an unknown experimental factor could not be excluded. Most TCR sequences were seen in very few donors, while some public TCRs were found in many individuals. In a later analysis, the rate of TCR association differed among HLA loci, with DRB1 alleles having the most associated TCRs and HLA-C alleles having the fewest. The authors suggested that the approach could potentially be generalized to other disease states and immunological phenotypes. A further reported finding was that TCR beta sequences accurately predicted the HLA-A and HLA-B alleles for most subjects in the first cohort. Over 15 rarely observed V segments, including chromosome 9 orphons, were excluded from the earlier analysis of some 590 of the donors because counts were too low. Sequencing depth was assumed to be roughly uniform across donors in the presence/absence analyses, though that assumption may not hold. In a later analysis, HLA-associated TCR beta chains were found to be more clonally expanded and to have lower generation probabilities than equally common non-associated chains. Because HLA typing was missing for some donors at each locus, association tests included only the typed subset. In a later analysis, several top co-occurrence clusters were reported to appear linked to parvovirus B19, influenza, CMV and Epstein-Barr virus. The classifier was reported to diagnose cytomegalovirus status with high specificity and sensitivity in both the original and validation cohorts. Assigning TCR associations to individual alleles was difficult when HLA alleles, especially DR and DQ, strongly co-occurred. A cluster of highly shared sequence variants was judged likely to be a technical artifact of the sequencing pipeline. In a later analysis, about 16,000 TCR beta sequences were associated with specific HLA alleles at a false discovery rate of 0.05. In a later genetic analysis, a missense DCLRE1C variant was associated with V-gene and J-gene trimming of TCR beta chains, and the association was replicated in an independent cohort. In a later analysis, most CMV-associated TCR beta chains were found to appear HLA-restricted, with HLA associations seemingly driven largely by CMV exposure. CMV serostatus was the only immune exposure information available for the cohort. Compared with the approximately 710-donor mean, donors in an Asian-associated ancestry cluster had fewer N-insertions in productive TCRs, according to a later genetic analysis.

V is cut by 0 bases and J by 2 bases, and the space between the germline ends is 5 bases. The CDR3 numbers 14 residues from cysteine through phenylalanine. CDR3 DNA only is kept here, 42 bases in frame from base 1. CDR1 and CDR2 were assigned from the germline V gene (reference sequence) as SGHNT and YYREEE. A word on this clone: This clone's antigen is unknown. No base quality values were provided; no much bigger clone lies one nucleotide off.

The cohort comprised several hundred healthy bone marrow donors. At the time of sampling, all cohort members were nominally healthy, though unrecorded immune exposures were likely present. The donor tested CMV seropositive and was one of the 289 seropositive cohort members. Each donor provided a peripheral blood sample, and peripheral blood mononuclear cells were used for TCR beta sequencing. The Qiagen DNeasy Blood Extraction Kit was used to extract genomic DNA from the blood cell samples. The library was produced with the immunoSEQ multiplex PCR assay. The multiplex PCR relied on a mix of 60 forward primers for TCR Vbeta segments and 13 reverse primers for TCR Jbeta segments. The CDR3 region of rearranged TCR beta genes was amplified from genomic DNA with a multiplex PCR assay. The amplified TCR beta libraries were sequenced on the Illumina HiSeq System as 87-base-pair reads. The authors' pipeline ran thus. In a later analysis, about 80 million unique TCR beta chains were counted across the roughly 700 repertoires, and roughly 10 million of these chains were shared by at least two donors. Raw reads were error-corrected and collapsed into unique sequences with a nearest-neighbor algorithm that merged closely related sequences to remove PCR and sequencing errors. To assign V, D and J gene segments, CDR3 sequences were aligned to IMGT reference sequences. Each retained sequence needed at least a six-nucleotide match to both a V gene segment and a J gene segment. A rearrangement counted as productive if the CDR3 had no stop codons and remained in frame with V and J, and every other rearrangement counted as non-productive. CDR3 was defined by IMGT convention, running from the second conserved V-encoded cysteine to the conserved J-encoded phenylalanine. The earlier analysis of approximately 500 of the donors excluded sequences that lacked an unambiguous match to a single V gene segment. In an earlier analysis of a few hundred of the donors, V segments were called functional above 56.7% productive rearrangements and were called segregating when the between-donor standard deviation exceeded 5%. A statistical classification framework was built to diagnose cytomegalovirus status from the catalog of TCR beta chain sequences. In a later analysis, TCR nucleotide sequences were compared against IMGT/GENE-DB human TR gene sequences so that V and J genes could be assigned. In a later analysis, CDR3 sequences and most-parsimonious VDJ recombination scenarios were assigned using the TCRdist pipeline. In a later analysis, each TCR beta chain was defined by its CDR3 amino acid sequence together with its V-gene family, and reads lacking a unique V-gene family were excluded. In a later analysis, approximately 640 highly shared, low-generation-probability nucleotide sequences were removed to address suspected cross-contamination and a sequencing artifact. In a later analysis, a clonal expansion index for each public chain was calculated from normalized within-repertoire ranks of inferred template counts. A later analysis computed generation probabilities with a VDJ recombination model fitted to out-of-frame rearrangements, and checked the results against IGoR. In a later analysis, hypergeometric tests were used to score TCR-TCR, TCR-HLA and TCR-CMV co-occurrence, with a repertoire-size bias correction applied to TCR pairs. In a later analysis, false discovery rates were estimated by permuting HLA or CMV assignments 20 times. In a later analysis, co-occurring TCRs were grouped using DBSCAN, with TCRdist sequence similarity added in when clustering inside HLA-allele-positive subsets. Co-occurrence clustering excluded repertoires with fewer than 30,000 or more than 120,000 public chains, plus five with anomalous nucleotide sharing. TCRdb took this table from immuneACCESS and kept in-frame rearrangements with V and J called. Such tables lack part of the clones; where checked against another copy, unresolved V genes explain under half of the gap, and the rest is unexplained. V and J calls plus clone size are reproduced from that table; the DNA served to infer D and trimming. The sample table shows under 200,000 clones, and 75% to 90% are seen once. The top ten clones comprise around 4.1% of the sample.

Sequenced: PBMCs. The TCR originated in a woman in her fifties or sixties in good health and CMV-seropositive. The chain is encoded by TRBV5-4 joined to TRBJ2-2, with the D gene not clear enough to name. The base sequence is TGTGCCAGCAGCTTGGACAGCAACACCGGGGAGCTGTTTTTT. It is translated as CASSLDSNTGELFF.